This T cell receptor beta chain appears in the sequencing data of a study of blood T cell repertoires in COVID-19. The overall study: T cells, B-cell-depleted T cells, or PBMCs provided the cDNA or gDNA that served as material.

The age range of participants was 18 to 89 years, with residence in about 25 US areas. Assignments of participants to cohorts depended upon their own reported clinical history. Produced via immunoSEQ multiplex PCR; TCRdb's table is partial and in-frame only. This table has over 150,000 clones, roughly four fifths appearing once. The V end was cut by 0 bases, the J end by 6 bases, with 12 bases between. The length of the CDR3 is 15 residues. Looked up from germline, CDR1 is LGHDT and CDR2 is YNNKEL (reference sequence). The sample holds a few counts of this clone. The sample comprised PBMCs or T cells enriched from blood (not recorded which). The receptor comes from a man between 35 and 55 years old who had recovered from COVID-19. The rearrangement uses TRBV3-1 (or the pseudogene TRBV3-2) and TRBJ1-5; D is unresolved. The CDR3 reads CASSQEAGIVQPQHF. CDR3 nucleotides: TGTGCCAGCAGCCAAGAGGCAGGTATCGTTCAGCCCCAGCATTTT.